The present entry profiles one TCR beta chain with its context. The antigen is unknown. This record belongs to a study of shared clonotypes between healthy human individuals. Partitioning of CD4+ cells yielded a CD45RA+ naive subset and a CD45RA-negative memory subset. The table came from immunoSEQ multiplex PCR; TCRdb's copy has only in-frame clones and leaves some out. The sample has more than 1,200,000 clones, 98% seen once. V was pared by 0 bases and J by 8 bases, with 21 bases between. Germline V lookup: CDR1 SGDLS, CDR2 YYNGEE. The CDR3 loop spans 17 amino acids. Overall study findings and caveats: Generation probabilities of non-shared clonotypes were lower (relative to those shared by all four donors).

The clonotype originates from a man aged 25 to 45 in good health. Sequenced: naive CD4+ T cells sorted from blood. The subset is: CD45RA+ positively selected. The rearrangement joins TRBV9 to TRBJ2-1; maybe TRBD2 (5 bases). CDR3 amino acids: CASSVVSLAKETDEQFF. In nucleotides, the CDR3 is TGTGCCAGCAGCGTAGTATCGCTAGCAAAAGAAACCGATGAGCAGTTCTTC.